This T cell receptor (beta chain) was identified during a study of cytomegalovirus exposure and HLA in healthy donors. Overall study: Of all 400 or so donors who were genotyped, 81% belonged to the Caucasian-associated ancestry cluster.

PCR used 60 Vbeta primers and 13 Jbeta primers. Generated by immunoSEQ multiplex PCR, the TCRdb table keeps only in-frame clones and is missing some. The data contain some 130,000 clones, 79% of them seen just once; the ten biggest clones take up roughly 2%. Germline V gives CDR1 KGHSH, CDR2 LQKENI. Unmatched junction bases numbered 9, after V lost 4 bases and J lost 4 bases. The CDR3 runs 15 residues. Study-wide results and caveats: The authors judged a highly shared variant cluster likely a sequencing artifact. In an earlier analysis, most TCR beta V segments were productive about 87% or about 30% of the time.

In regard to this clone: The antigen is unknown.

The chain joins TRBV18 to TRBJ2-7, with 8 bases lining up with TRBD1. Sequencing was carried out using PBMCs. This TCR came from a young man in good health and CMV-seronegative. The CDR3 region has the DNA TGTGCCAGCTCACTAACCGGGACAGGAAATTACGAGCAGTACTTC. Encoded protein: CASSLTGTGNYEQYF. Drawing the rest from reference TRBV18 and TRBJ2-7, the complete variable domain is NAGVMQNPRHLVRRRGQEARLRCSPMKGHSHVYWYRQLPEEGLKFMVYLQKENIIDESGMPKERFSAEFPKEGPSILRIQQVVRGDSAAYFCASSLTGTGNYEQYFGPGTRLTVT.